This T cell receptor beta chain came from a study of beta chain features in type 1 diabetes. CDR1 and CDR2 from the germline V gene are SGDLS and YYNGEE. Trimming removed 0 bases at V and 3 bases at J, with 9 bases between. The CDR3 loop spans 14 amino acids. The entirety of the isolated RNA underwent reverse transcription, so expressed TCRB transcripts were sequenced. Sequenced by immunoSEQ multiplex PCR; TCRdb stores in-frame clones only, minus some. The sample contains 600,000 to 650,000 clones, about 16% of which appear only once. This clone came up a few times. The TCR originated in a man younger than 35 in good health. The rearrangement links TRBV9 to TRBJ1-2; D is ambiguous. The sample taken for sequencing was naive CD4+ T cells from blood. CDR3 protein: CASSVANIHYGYTF. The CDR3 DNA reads TGTGCCAGCAGCGTAGCTAACATCCACTATGGCTACACCTTC.